This T cell receptor beta chain was sequenced for a study of T cells in pancreatic ductal adenocarcinoma. Of note for this clone: Its antigen is not known.

Study-wide points: Blood had more productive templates and roughly 8-fold more unique clonotypes than tumor. Mean clonality was roughly 0.1 in tumors and 0.065 to 0.075 in blood, not significantly different.

The protocol was immunoSEQ multiplex PCR, while the TCRdb copy is restricted to in-frame clones and leaves out a portion. This table has 100,000 or so clones, 90% to 95% appearing once. This CDR3 region has 13 residues. Trimming cost V 6 bases and J 3 bases; bases outside gene matches: 4. Germline V gene data show CDR1 as MNHEY and CDR2 as SVGAGI. No neoadjuvant therapy was given to the selected pancreatic ductal adenocarcinoma patients before their surgery. The sequencing input was PBMCs. The TCR comes from a human donor with pancreatic ductal adenocarcinoma. V and J are TRBV6-5 and TRBJ1-2, with 7 bases aligning to TRBD1. The CDR3 DNA reads TGTGCCAGCAGGCAGGGGGGTGACTATGGCTACACCTTC. Translated: CASRQGGDYGYTF.